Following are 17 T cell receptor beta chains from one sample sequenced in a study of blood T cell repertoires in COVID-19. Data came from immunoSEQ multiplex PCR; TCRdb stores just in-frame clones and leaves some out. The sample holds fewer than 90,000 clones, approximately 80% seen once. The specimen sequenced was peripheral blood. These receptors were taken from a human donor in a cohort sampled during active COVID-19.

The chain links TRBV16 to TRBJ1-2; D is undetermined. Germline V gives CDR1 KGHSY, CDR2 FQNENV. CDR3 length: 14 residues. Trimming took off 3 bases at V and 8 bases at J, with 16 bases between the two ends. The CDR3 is CASSHSVQVGGYTF. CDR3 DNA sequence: TGTGCCAGCAGCCATAGTGTCCAAGTCGGGGGCTACACCTTC.

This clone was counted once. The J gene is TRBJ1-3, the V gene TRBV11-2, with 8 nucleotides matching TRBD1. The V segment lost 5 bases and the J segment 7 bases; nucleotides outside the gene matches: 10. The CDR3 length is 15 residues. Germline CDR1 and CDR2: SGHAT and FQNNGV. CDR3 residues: CASSRTGTFGNTIYF. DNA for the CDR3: TGTGCCAGCAGCCGGACAGGGACGTTCGGGAACACCATATATTTT.

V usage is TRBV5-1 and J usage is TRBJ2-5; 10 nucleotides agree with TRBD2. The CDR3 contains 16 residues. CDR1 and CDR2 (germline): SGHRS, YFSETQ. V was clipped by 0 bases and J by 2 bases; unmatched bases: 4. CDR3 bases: TGCGCCAGCAGCTTGGAGGGACTAGCGAAACAAGAGACCCAGTACTTC. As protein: CASSLEGLAKQETQYF.

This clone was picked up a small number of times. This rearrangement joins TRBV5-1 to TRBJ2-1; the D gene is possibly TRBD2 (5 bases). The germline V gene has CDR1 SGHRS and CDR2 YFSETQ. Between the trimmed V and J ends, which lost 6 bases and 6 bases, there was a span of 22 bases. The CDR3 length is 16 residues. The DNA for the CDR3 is TGCGCCAGCATCCCAGACGCGGGTAGGACCTCCAATGAGCAGTTCTTC. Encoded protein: CASIPDAGRTSNEQFF.

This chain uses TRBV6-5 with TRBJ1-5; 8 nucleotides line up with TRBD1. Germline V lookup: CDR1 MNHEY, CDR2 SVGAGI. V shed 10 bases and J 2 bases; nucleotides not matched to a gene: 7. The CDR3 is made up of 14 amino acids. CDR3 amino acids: CATRQGLGNQPQHF. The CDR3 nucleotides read TGTGCCACCCGACAGGGGTTGGGCAATCAGCCCCAGCATTTT.

CDR3 in amino acids: CASRGDRELGYTF. The CDR3 nucleotides are TGTGCCAGCAGAGGAGACAGGGAATTAGGCTACACCTTC. V gene TRBV27 combines with J gene TRBJ1-2; 7 nucleotides agree with TRBD1. This CDR3 spans 13 amino acids. V lost 6 bases to trimming and J lost 8 bases; unmatched junction nucleotides: 9. Germline CDR1 is MNHEY and CDR2 is SMNVEV (reference sequence).

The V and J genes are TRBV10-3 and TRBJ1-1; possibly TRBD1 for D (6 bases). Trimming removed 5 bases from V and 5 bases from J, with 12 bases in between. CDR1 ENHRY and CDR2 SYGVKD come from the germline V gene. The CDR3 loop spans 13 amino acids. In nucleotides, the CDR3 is TGTGCCATCAGTAACAGGGAAGGGACTGAAGCTTTCTTT. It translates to CAISNREGTEAFF.

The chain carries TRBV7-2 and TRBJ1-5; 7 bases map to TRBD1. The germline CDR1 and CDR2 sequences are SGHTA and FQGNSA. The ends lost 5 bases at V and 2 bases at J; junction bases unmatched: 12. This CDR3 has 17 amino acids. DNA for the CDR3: TGTGCCAGCAGCCCCCGGACAGGCTTAGGTGGCAATCAGCCCCAGCATTTT. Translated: CASSPRTGLGGNQPQHF.

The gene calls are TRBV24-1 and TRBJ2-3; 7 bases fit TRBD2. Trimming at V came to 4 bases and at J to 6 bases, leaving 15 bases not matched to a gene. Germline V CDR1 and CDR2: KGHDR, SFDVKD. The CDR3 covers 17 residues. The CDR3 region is CATSDPTSAGRVDTQYF. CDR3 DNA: TGTGCCACCAGTGACCCAACATCAGCGGGACGGGTGGATACGCAGTATTTT.

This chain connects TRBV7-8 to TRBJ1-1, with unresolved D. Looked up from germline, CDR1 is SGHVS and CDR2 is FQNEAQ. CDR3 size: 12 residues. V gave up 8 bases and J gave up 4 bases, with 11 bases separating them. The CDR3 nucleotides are TGTGCCAGCTCCGACCCGGGCACTGAAGCTTTCTTT. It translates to CASSDPGTEAFF.

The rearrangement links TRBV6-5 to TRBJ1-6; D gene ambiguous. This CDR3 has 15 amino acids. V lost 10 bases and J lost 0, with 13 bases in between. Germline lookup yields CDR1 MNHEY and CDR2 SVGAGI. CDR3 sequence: CATTPGNSYNSPLHF. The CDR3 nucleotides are TGTGCCACCACCCCCGGGAACTCCTATAATTCACCCCTCCACTTT.

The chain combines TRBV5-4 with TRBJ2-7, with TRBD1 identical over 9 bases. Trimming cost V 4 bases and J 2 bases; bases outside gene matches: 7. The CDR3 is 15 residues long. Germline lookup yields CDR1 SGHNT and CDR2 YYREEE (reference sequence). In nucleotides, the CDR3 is TGTGCCAGCAGCGCGGGACAGGGTGAAACCTACGAGCAGTACTTC. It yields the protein CASSAGQGETYEQYF.

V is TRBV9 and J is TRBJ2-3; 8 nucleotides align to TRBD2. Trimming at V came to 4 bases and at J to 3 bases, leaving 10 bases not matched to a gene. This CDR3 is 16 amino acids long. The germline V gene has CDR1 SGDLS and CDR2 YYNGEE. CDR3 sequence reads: CASSSPGTRKTDTQYF. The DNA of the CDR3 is TGTGCCAGCAGCTCCCCCGGGACTAGGAAGACAGATACGCAGTATTTT.

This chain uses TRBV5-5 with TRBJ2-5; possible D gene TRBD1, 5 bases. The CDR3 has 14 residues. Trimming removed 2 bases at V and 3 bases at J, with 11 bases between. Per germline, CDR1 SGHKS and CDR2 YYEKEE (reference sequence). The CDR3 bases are TGTGCCAGCAGCTTTCTATCAGGGAAAGAGACCCAGTACTTC. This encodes CASSFLSGKETQYF.

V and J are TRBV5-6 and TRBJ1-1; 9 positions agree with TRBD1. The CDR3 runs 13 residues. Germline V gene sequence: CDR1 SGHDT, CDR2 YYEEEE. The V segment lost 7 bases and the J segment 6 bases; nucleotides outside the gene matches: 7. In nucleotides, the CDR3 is TGTGCCAGCTTCGGACAGGGGCTTGCTGAAGCTTTCTTT. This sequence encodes CASFGQGLAEAFF.

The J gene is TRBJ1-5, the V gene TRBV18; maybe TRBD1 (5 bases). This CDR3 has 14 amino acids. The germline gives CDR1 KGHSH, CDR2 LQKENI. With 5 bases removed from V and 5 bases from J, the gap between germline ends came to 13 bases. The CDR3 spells CASSGYDSYQPQHF. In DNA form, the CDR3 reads TGTGCCAGCTCAGGGTACGACAGCTATCAGCCCCAGCATTTT. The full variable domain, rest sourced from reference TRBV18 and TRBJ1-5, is NAGVMQNPRHLVRRRGQEARLRCSPMKGHSHVYWYRQLPEEGLKFMVYLQKENIIDESGMPKERFSAEFPKEGPSILRIQQVVRGDSAAYFCASSGYDSYQPQHFGDGTRLSIL.

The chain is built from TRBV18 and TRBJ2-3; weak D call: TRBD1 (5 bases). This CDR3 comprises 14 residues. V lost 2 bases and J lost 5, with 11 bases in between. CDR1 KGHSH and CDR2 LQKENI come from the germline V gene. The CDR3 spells CASSPKIGQDTQYF. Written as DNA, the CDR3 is TGTGCCAGCTCACCAAAGATAGGACAAGATACGCAGTATTTT.